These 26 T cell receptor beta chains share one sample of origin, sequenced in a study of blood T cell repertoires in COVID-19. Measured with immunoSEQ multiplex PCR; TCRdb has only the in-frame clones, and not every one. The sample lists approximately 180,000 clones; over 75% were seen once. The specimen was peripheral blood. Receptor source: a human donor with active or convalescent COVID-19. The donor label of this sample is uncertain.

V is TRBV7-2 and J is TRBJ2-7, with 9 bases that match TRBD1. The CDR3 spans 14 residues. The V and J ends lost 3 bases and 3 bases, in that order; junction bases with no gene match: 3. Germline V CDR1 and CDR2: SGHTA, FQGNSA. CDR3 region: CASSLGQGHYEQYF. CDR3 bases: TGTGCCAGCAGCTTGGGACAGGGACACTACGAGCAGTACTTC. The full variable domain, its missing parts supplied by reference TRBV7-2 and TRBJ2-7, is GAGVSQSPSNKVTEKGKDVELRCDPISGHTALYWYRQSLGQGLEFLIYFQGNSAPDKSGLPSDRFSAERTGGSVSTLTIQRTQQEDSAVYLCASSLGQGHYEQYFGPGTRLTVT.

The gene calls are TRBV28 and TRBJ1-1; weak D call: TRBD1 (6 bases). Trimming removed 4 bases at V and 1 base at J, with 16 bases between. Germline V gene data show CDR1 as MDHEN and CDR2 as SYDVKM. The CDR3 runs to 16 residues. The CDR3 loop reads CASSSGAVIANTEAFF. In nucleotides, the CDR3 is TGTGCCAGCAGTTCAGGGGCTGTTATAGCGAACACTGAAGCTTTCTTT.

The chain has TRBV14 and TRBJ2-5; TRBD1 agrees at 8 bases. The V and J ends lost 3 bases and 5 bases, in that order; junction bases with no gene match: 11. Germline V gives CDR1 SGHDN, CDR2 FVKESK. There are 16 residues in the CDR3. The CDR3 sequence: CASSHGDRGGGETQYF. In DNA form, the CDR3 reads TGTGCCAGCAGCCATGGAGACAGGGGAGGTGGGGAGACCCAGTACTTC.

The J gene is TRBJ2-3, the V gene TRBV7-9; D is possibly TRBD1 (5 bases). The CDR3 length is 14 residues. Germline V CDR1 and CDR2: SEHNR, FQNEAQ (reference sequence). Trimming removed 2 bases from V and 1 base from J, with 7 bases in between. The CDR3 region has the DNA TGTGCCAGCAGCTTAACCAGGGGCACAGATACGCAGTATTTT. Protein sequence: CASSLTRGTDTQYF. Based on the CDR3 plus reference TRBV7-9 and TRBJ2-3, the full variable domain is DTGVSQNPRHKITKRGQNVTFRCDPISEHNRLYWYRQTLGQGPEFLTYFQNEAQLEKSRLLSDRFSAERPKGSFSTLEIQRTEQGDSAMYLCASSLTRGTDTQYFGPGTRLTVL.

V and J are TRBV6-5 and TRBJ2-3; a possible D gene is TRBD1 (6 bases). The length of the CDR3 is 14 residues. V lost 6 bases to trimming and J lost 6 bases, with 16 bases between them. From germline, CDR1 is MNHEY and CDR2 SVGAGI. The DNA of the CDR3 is TGTGCCAGCAGGCGACAGGCCCGGGGCGATACGCAGTATTTT. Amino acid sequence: CASRRQARGDTQYF.

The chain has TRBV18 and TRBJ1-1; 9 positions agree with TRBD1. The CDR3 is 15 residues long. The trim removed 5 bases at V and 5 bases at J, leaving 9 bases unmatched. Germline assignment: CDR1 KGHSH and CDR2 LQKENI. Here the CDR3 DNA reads TGTGCCAGCTCAAGTTCCTCGACAGGGGGAACTGAAGCTTTCTTT. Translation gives CASSSSSTGGTEAFF. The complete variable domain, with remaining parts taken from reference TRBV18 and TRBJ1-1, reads NAGVMQNPRHLVRRRGQEARLRCSPMKGHSHVYWYRQLPEEGLKFMVYLQKENIIDESGMPKERFSAEFPKEGPSILRIQQVVRGDSAAYFCASSSSSTGGTEAFFGQGTRLTVV.

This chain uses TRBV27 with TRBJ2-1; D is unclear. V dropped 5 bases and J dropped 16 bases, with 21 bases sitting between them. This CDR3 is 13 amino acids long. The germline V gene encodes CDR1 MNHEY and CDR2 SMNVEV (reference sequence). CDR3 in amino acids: CASSPVPFTGFFF. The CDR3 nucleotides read TGTGCCAGCAGTCCGGTCCCCTTCACGGGTTTCTTCTTC.

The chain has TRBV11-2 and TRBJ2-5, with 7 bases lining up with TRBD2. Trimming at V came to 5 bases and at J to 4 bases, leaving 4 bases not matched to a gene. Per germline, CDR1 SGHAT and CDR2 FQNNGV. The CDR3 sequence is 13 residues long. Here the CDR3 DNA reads TGTGCCAGCAGCCAAGGGAGGGGAGAGACCCAGTACTTC. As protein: CASSQGRGETQYF.

CDR3 amino acids: CASSRGGFQETQYF. Here the CDR3 DNA reads TGTGCCAGCAGTCGCGGGGGGTTCCAAGAGACCCAGTACTTC. V usage is TRBV7-3 and J usage is TRBJ2-5; 8 bases fit TRBD2. The CDR3 sequence is 14 residues long. Trimming removed 6 bases from V and 1 base from J; junction bases left unmatched: 4. Germline-derived CDR1 and CDR2 are SGHTA and FQGTGA.

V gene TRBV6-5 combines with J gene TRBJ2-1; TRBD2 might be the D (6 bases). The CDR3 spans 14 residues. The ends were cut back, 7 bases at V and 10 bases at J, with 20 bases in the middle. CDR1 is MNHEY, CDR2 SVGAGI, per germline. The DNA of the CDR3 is TGTGCCAGCATCGTGGGGCCCGGGGGAAGCGAGCAGTTCTTC. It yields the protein CASIVGPGGSEQFF.

Written as DNA, the CDR3 is TGTGCCAGCAGCTTACAGGGCGGTCGTGAGACCCAGTACTTC. Amino acids: CASSLQGGRETQYF. This chain links TRBV11-2 with TRBJ2-5, with D perhaps TRBD1 (5 bases). The CDR3 extends over 14 amino acids. Deletions cut 2 bases from V and 5 bases from J, with 12 bases between. Germline V lookup: CDR1 SGHAT, CDR2 FQNNGV. The variable domain in full, with the rest retrieved from reference TRBV11-2 and TRBJ2-5, is EAGVAQSPRYKIIEKRQSVAFWCNPISGHATLYWYQQILGQGPKLLIQFQNNGVVDDSQLPKDRFSAERLKGVDSTLKIQPAKLEDSAVYLCASSLQGGRETQYFGPGTRLLVL.

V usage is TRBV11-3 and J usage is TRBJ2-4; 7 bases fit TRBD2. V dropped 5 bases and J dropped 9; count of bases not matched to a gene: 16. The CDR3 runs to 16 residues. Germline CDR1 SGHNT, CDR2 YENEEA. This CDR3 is CASSPRNPSGTVIQYF. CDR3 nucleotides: TGTGCCAGCAGCCCCCGTAACCCTAGCGGCACGGTCATTCAGTACTTC.

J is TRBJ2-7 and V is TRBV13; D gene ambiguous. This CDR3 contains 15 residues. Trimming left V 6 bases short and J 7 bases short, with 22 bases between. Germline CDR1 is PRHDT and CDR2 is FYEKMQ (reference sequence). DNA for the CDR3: TGTGCCAGCAGTTCCTCGGGTCTCATTACGAGGGAGCAGTACTTC. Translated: CASSSSGLITREQYF.

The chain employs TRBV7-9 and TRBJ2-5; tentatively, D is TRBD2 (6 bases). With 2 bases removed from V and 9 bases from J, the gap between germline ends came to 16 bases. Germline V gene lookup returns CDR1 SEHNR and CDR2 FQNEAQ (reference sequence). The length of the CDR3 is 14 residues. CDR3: CASSLSTSSNPQYF. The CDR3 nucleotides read TGTGCCAGCAGCTTATCTACTAGCTCCAACCCCCAGTACTTC.

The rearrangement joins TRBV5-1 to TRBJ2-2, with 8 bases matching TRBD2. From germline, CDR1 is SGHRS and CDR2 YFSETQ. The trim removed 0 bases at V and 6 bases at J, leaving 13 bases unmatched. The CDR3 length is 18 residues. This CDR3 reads CASSLVVWWLAGSGELFF. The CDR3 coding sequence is TGCGCCAGCAGCTTGGTAGTTTGGTGGCTAGCGGGTTCCGGGGAGCTGTTTTTT.

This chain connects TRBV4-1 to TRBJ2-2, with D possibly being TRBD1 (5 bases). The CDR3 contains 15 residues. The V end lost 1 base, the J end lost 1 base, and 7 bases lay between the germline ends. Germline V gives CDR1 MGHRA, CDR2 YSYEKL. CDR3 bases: TGCGCCAGCAGCCAAGGGACACTGAACACCGGGGAGCTGTTTTTT. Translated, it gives CASSQGTLNTGELFF.

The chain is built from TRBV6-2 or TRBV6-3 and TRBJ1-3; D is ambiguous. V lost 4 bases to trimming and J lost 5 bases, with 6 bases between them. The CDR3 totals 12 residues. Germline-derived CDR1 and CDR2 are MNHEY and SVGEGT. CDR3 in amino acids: CASSSGRNTIYF. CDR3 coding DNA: TGTGCCAGCAGTTCCGGGAGAAACACCATATATTTT.

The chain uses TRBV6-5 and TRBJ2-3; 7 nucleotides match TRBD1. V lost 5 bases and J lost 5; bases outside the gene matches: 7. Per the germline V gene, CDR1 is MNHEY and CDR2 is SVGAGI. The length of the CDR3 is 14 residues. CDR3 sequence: CASSIQGFGDTQYF. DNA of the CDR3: TGTGCCAGCAGTATACAGGGGTTCGGAGATACGCAGTATTTT.

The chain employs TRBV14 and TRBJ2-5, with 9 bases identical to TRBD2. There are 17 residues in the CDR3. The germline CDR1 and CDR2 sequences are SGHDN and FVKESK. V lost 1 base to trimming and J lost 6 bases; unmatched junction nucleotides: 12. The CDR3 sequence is CASSQARWAGGPKTQYF. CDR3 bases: TGTGCCAGCAGCCAAGCCCGATGGGCGGGAGGGCCGAAGACCCAGTACTTC.

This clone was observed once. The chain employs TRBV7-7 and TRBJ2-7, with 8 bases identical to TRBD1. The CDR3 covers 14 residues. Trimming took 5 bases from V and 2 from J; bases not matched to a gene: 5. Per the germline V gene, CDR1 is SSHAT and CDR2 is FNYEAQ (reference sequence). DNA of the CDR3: TGTGCCAGCAGCCCGGGACAGGCCACCTACGAGCAGTACTTC. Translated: CASSPGQATYEQYF.

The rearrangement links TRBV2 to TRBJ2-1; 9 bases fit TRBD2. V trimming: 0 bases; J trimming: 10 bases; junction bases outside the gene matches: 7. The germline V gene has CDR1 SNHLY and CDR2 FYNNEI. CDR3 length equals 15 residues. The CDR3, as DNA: TGTGCCAGCAGTGAAGCGGAACTAGCGGGTGGGGAGCAGTTCTTC. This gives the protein CASSEAELAGGEQFF.

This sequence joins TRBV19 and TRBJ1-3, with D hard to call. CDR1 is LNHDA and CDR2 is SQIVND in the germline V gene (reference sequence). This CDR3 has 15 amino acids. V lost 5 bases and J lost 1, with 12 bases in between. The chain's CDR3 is CASSPARGSGNTIYF. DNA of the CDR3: TGTGCCAGTAGTCCCGCCCGCGGGTCTGGAAACACCATATATTTT.

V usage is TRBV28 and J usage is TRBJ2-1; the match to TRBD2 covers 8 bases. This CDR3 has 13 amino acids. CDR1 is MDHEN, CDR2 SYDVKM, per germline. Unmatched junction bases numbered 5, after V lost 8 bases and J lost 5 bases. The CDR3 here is CASFSGENNEQFF. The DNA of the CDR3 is TGTGCCAGCTTTAGCGGGGAAAACAATGAGCAGTTCTTC.

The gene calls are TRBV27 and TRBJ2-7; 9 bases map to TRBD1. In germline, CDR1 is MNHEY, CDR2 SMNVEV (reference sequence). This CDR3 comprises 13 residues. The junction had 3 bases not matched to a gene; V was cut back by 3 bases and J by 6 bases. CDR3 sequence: CASSFPDRGEQYF. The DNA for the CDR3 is TGTGCCAGCAGTTTCCCGGACAGGGGCGAGCAGTACTTC.

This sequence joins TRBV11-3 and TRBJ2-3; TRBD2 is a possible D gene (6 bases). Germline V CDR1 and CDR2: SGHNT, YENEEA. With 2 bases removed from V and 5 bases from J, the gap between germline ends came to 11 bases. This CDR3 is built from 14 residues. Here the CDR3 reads CASSLTGVKDTQYF. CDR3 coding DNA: TGTGCCAGCAGCTTAACGGGAGTGAAAGATACGCAGTATTTT.

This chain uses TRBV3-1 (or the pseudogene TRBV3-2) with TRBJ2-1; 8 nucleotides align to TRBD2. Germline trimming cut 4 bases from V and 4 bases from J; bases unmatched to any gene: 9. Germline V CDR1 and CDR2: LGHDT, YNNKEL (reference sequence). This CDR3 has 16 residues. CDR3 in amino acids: CASSLRGGQGYNEQFF. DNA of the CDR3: TGTGCCAGCAGCCTTCGGGGGGGACAAGGGTACAATGAGCAGTTCTTC.